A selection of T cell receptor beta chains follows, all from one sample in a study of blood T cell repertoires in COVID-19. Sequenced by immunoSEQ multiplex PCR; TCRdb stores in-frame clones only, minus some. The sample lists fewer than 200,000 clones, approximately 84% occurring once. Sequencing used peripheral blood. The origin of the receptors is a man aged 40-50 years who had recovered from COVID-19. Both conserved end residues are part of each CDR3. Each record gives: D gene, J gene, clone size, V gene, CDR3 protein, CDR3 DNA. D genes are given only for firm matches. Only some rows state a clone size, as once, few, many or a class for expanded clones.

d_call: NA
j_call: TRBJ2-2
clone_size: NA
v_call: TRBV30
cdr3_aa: CAWSEAAGELFF
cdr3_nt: TGTGCCTGGAGTGAGGCGGCCGGGGAGCTGTTTTTT

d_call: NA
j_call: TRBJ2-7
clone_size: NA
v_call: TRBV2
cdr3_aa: CASRAHIYEQYF
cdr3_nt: TGTGCCAGCAGAGCTCATATCTACGAGCAGTACTTC

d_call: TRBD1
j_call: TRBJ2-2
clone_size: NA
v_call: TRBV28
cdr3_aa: CASRTGAGELFF
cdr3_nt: TGTGCCAGCAGGACAGGGGCCGGGGAGCTGTTTTTT

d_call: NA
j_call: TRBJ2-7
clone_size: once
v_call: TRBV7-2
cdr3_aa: CATSTGVTYEQYF
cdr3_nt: TGTGCCACCTCAACGGGAGTCACCTACGAGCAGTACTTC

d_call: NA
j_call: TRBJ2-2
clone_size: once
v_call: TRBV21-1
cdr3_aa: CASSARIPRSGELFF
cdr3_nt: TGTGCCAGCAGCGCTCGAATCCCCCGCAGCGGGGAGCTGTTTTTT

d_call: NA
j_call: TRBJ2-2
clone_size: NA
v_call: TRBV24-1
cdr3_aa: CATSDYRDTDRSNTGELFF
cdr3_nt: TGTGCCACCAGTGATTACCGGGACACCGACCGCAGTAACACCGGGGAGCTGTTTTTT

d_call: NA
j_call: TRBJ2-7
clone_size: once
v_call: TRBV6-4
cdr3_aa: CASSIAHNYEQYF
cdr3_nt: TGTGCCAGCAGTATCGCGCATAACTACGAGCAGTACTTC

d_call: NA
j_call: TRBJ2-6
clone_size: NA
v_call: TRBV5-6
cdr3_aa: CASSLADRPSGANVLTF
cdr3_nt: TGTGCCAGCAGCTTGGCCGACAGGCCCTCTGGGGCCAACGTCCTGACTTTC

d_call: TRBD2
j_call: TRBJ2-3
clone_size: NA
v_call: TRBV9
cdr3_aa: CASSVGGGGIDTQYF
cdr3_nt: TGTGCCAGCAGCGTAGGTGGCGGGGGAATAGATACGCAGTATTTT

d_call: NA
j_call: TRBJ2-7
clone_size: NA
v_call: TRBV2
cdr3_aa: CASSASPSSYEQYF
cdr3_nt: TGTGCCAGCAGTGCCTCGCCGAGCTCCTACGAGCAGTACTTC

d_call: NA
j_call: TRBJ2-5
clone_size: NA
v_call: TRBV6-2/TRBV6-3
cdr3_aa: CASGLKETQYF
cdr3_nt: TGTGCCAGCGGCCTAAAAGAGACCCAGTACTTC

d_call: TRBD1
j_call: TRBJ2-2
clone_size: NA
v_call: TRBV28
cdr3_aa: CASSSRQGTTGELFF
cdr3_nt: TGTGCCAGCAGTTCCCGACAGGGGACCACCGGGGAGCTGTTTTTT

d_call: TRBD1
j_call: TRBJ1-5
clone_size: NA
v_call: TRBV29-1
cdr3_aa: CSVATGGNQPQHF
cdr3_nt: TGCAGCGTTGCGACAGGGGGCAATCAGCCCCAGCATTTT

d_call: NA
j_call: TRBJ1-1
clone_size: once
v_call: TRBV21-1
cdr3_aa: CASSNVRGGNTEAFF
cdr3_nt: TGTGCCAGCAGCAACGTAAGAGGGGGGAACACTGAAGCTTTCTTT

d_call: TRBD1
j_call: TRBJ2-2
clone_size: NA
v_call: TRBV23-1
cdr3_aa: CASSQRQGWETGELFF
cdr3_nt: TGCGCCAGCAGTCAACGACAGGGGTGGGAGACCGGGGAGCTGTTTTTT

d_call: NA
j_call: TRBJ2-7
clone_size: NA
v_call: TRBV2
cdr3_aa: CASSSVTYEQYF
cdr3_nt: TGTGCCAGCAGCAGCGTTACCTACGAGCAGTACTTC

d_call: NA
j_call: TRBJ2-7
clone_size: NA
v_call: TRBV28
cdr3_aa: CASRTSGSSYEQYF
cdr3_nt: TGTGCCAGCAGAACCTCTGGCAGCTCCTACGAGCAGTACTTC

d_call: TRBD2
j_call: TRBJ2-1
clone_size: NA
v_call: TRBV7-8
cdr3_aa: CASSPTGALGLAGNNEQFF
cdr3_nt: TGTGCCAGCAGCCCAACAGGAGCCCTGGGACTAGCGGGAAACAATGAGCAGTTCTTC

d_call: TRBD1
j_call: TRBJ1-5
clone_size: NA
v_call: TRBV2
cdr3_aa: CASSEERGPHPQHF
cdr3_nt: TGTGCCAGCAGTGAGGAGAGGGGGCCACATCCCCAGCATTTT

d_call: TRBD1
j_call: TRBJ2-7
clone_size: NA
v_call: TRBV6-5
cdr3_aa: CASVNSGTGSNEQYF
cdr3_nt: TGTGCCAGCGTTAACTCCGGGACAGGGTCTAACGAGCAGTACTTC

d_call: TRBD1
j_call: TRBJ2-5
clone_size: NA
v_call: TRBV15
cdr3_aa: CATSRAPQGGTQYF
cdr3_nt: TGTGCCACCAGCAGAGCGCCACAGGGGGGGACCCAGTACTTC

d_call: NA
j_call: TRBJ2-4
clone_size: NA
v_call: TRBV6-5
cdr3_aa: CASSLTVQVKNIQYF
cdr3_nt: TGTGCCAGCAGTTTAACGGTTCAGGTCAAAAACATTCAGTACTTC

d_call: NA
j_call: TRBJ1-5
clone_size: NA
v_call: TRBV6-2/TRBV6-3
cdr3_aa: CASSYGAGGNQPQHF
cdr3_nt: TGTGCCAGCAGTTACGGGGCCGGGGGTAATCAGCCCCAGCATTTT

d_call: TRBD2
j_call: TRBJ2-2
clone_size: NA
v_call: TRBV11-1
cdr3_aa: CASSFSGTAPGELFF
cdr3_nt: TGTGCCAGCAGCTTTAGCGGGACGGCCCCCGGGGAGCTGTTTTTT

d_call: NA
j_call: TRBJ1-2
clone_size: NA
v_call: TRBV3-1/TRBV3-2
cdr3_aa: CASSQVTAYGYTF
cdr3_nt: TGTGCCAGCAGCCAAGTGACAGCGTATGGCTACACCTTC

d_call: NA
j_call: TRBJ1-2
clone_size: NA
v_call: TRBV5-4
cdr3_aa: CASNTPGGNGYTF
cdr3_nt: TGTGCCAGCAACACTCCGGGAGGGAACGGCTACACCTTC

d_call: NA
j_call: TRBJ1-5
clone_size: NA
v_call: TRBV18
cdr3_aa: CASSPTSYSNQPQHF
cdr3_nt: TGTGCCAGCTCCCCTACTAGTTATAGCAATCAGCCCCAGCATTTT